This entry describes one T cell receptor beta chain. This specimen comes from a study of T cell responses to AZD1222 COVID-19 vaccine. Repertoires were generated with immunoSEQ multiplex PCR, while TCRdb's copy carries only in-frame clones and drops some. Of roughly 69,000 clones detected, around 80% appear once; the ten largest clones hold over 13%. V lost 4 bases to trimming and J lost 6 bases; unmatched junction nucleotides: 6. Germline loops: CDR1 SGHDT, CDR2 YYEEEE. The CDR3 spans 16 residues. The specimen was peripheral blood, collected 28 days after the second AZD1222 dose. The chain uses TRBV5-6 and TRBJ2-3, with 15 bases fitting TRBD2. The sequence derives from an adult who received the AZD1222 COVID-19 vaccine. DNA for the CDR3: TGTGCCAGCAGCGGGACTAGCGGGGGGCCGTGGGATACGCAGTATTTT. Its translation: CASSGTSGGPWDTQYF. The complete variable domain, with remaining parts taken from reference TRBV5-6 and TRBJ2-3, reads DAGVTQSPTHLIKTRGQQVTLRCSPKSGHDTVSWYQQALGQGPQFIFQYYEEEERQRGNFPDRFSGHQFPNYSSELNVNALLLGDSALYLCASSGTSGGPWDTQYFGPGTRLTVL.